These 30 T cell receptor beta chains were all obtained from the same sample, sequenced in a study of cytomegalovirus exposure and HLA in healthy donors (TCRdb year 2017). The library was made by the immunoSEQ multiplex PCR assay. The multiplex PCR relied on a mix of 60 forward primers for TCR Vbeta segments and 13 reverse primers for TCR Jbeta segments. In TCRdb, the immuneACCESS table is reduced to in-frame sequences with V and J assigned. These tables do not hold every clone; where another copy was compared, an unresolved V gene accounts for under half, and the others remain unexplained. This sample lists approximately 200,000 clones; about four fifths were detected once. The ten biggest clones cover roughly 1.5% of the sample. Input material: PBMCs. These TCRs come from a girl between 5 and 17 years old in good health and CMV-seropositive.

The CDR3 spells CAWSVQRDQPQHF. The CDR3 DNA sequence: TGTGCCTGGAGTGTACAGCGGGATCAGCCCCAGCATTTT. The chain recombines TRBV30 with TRBJ1-5; D gene uncertain. Trimming pared 0 bases from V and 5 bases from J, leaving 8 bases between. CDR1 is GTSNPN and CDR2 is SVGIG in the germline V gene (reference sequence). The CDR3 length is 13 residues.

This clone was seen a single time. The genes are TRBV11-2 and TRBJ1-4; D gene uncertain. From germline, CDR1 is SGHAT and CDR2 FQNNGV. This CDR3 spans 18 amino acids. V gave up 0 bases and J gave up 2 bases, with 16 bases separating them. The DNA of the CDR3 is TGTGCCAGCAGCTTAGATCTTCCCCAGTTAGCTACTAATGAAAAACTGTTTTTT. Translating gives CASSLDLPQLATNEKLFF.

Regarding this clone: Other DNA sequences in the same sample also yield this CDR3. The chain is built from TRBV6-1 and TRBJ1-2; D is unclear. Trimming cost V 2 bases and J 4 bases, with 11 bases left between them. The CDR3 covers 14 residues. Looked up from germline, CDR1 is MNHNS and CDR2 is SASEGT. The CDR3 region has the DNA TGTGCCAGCAGTGAATACAGAGGGCCCTATGGCTACACCTTC. Protein sequence: CASSEYRGPYGYTF.

The V gene is TRBV7-9, the J gene TRBJ2-3; 9 nucleotides align to TRBD2. With V trimmed by 4 bases and J by 6 bases, 2 bases remained unmatched. From germline, CDR1 is SEHNR and CDR2 FQNEAQ (reference sequence). This CDR3 is 13 amino acids long. The CDR3 loop reads CASSSTSGDTQYF. The DNA of the CDR3 is TGTGCCAGCAGCTCAACTAGCGGGGATACGCAGTATTTT.

This clone was seen a few times. The chain is built from TRBV27 and TRBJ1-2; D is perhaps TRBD1 (5 bases). The germline CDR1 and CDR2 sequences are MNHEY and SMNVEV (reference sequence). The CDR3 is 13 amino acids. In DNA, the CDR3 is TGTGCTGCGGGGGGTGGTACTAACTATGGCTACACCTTC. Protein sequence: CAAGGGTNYGYTF.

This chain joins TRBV5-1 and TRBJ1-1; D ambiguous. V dropped 5 bases and J dropped 4 bases, with 15 bases sitting between them. There are 14 residues in the CDR3. Germline CDR1 SGHRS, CDR2 YFSETQ. The CDR3 nucleotides are TGCGCCAGCAGTCTTGTAGGGAGGGCCACTGAAGCTTTCTTT. It encodes CASSLVGRATEAFF. Full variable domain (missing parts from reference TRBV5-1 and TRBJ1-1): KAGVTQTPRYLIKTRGQQVTLSCSPISGHRSVSWYQQTPGQGLQFLFEYFSETQRNKGNFPGRFSGRQFSNSRSEMNVSTLELGDSALYLCASSLVGRATEAFFGQGTRLTVV.

This clone was seen a single time. The chain employs TRBV7-2 and TRBJ1-3; the D is unclear. The germline gives CDR1 SGHTA, CDR2 FQGNSA. The V and J ends lost 1 base and 3 bases respectively, with 16 bases between them. The CDR3 runs 17 residues. CDR3 DNA: TGTGCCAGCAGCTTAGAGCGGGGTGATCATTTTGGAAACACCATATATTTT. Encoded protein: CASSLERGDHFGNTIYF.

This rearrangement joins TRBV27 to TRBJ1-2; 8 positions agree with TRBD1. V shed 1 base, J shed 8 bases, and the junction held 24 bases outside the gene matches. Germline V gene data show CDR1 as MNHEY and CDR2 as SMNVEV (reference sequence). The CDR3 is made up of 20 amino acids. The CDR3 loop is CASSLLWEPADRGVSGGYTF. In DNA, the CDR3 is TGTGCCAGCAGTTTATTATGGGAGCCGGCCGACAGGGGAGTAAGTGGAGGCTACACCTTC.

The chain links TRBV7-2 to TRBJ2-7; a possible D gene is TRBD2 (7 bases). This CDR3 has 15 residues. CDR1 and CDR2 from the germline V gene are SGHTA and FQGNSA. V was shortened by 3 bases and J by 0 bases, with 12 bases between the two germline ends. The CDR3 DNA follows: TGTGCCAGCAGCTTTGGGGGCGGGAGCTCCTACGAGCAGTACTTC. Translation gives CASSFGGGSSYEQYF.

This sequence joins TRBV10-3 and TRBJ1-1, with unresolved D. V was shortened by 0 bases and J by 11 bases, with 10 bases between the two germline ends. Germline V CDR1 and CDR2: ENHRY, SYGVKD. This CDR3 contains 12 residues. In nucleotides, the CDR3 is TGTGCCATCAGTGAGTCGAATCGGAGGGCTTTCTTT. Protein: CAISESNRRAFF.

This clone was detected only once. CDR3 coding DNA: TGTGCCAGCAGTTTAATGGGGCGAGGTGGGGAGACCCAGTACTTC. Its translation is CASSLMGRGGETQYF. This chain uses TRBV27 with TRBJ2-5, with D possibly matching TRBD1 (5 bases). Germline lookup yields CDR1 MNHEY and CDR2 SMNVEV (reference sequence). Trimming cost V 2 bases and J 5 bases, with 15 bases left between them. CDR3 length: 15 amino acids.

The CDR3 nucleotides read TGTGCCAGCAGTTTATCCCCAACAGGGTACTACGAGCAGTACTTC. Its translation is CASSLSPTGYYEQYF. This chain uses TRBV27 with TRBJ2-7, with a possible D match to TRBD1 (6 bases). The germline V gene has CDR1 MNHEY and CDR2 SMNVEV (reference sequence). With 0 bases removed from V and 3 bases from J, the gap between germline ends came to 12 bases. This CDR3 contains 15 residues.

This clone occurred once. This rearrangement joins TRBV11-3 to TRBJ1-1, with a tentative D call TRBD1 (6 bases). The CDR3 runs to 13 residues. V shed 3 bases and J shed 4 bases, with 9 bases lying between them. Per germline, CDR1 SGHNT and CDR2 YENEEA. This CDR3 is CASSFRGGTEAFF. The CDR3 bases are TGTGCCAGCAGCTTCCGAGGGGGCACTGAAGCTTTCTTT. Variable domain in full (rest from reference TRBV11-3 and TRBJ1-1): EAGVVQSPRYKIIEKKQPVAFWCNPISGHNTLYWYLQNLGQGPELLIRYENEEAVDDSQLPKDRFSAERLKGVDSTLKIQPAELGDSAVYLCASSFRGGTEAFFGQGTRLTVV.

The rearrangement uses TRBV4-3 and TRBJ2-1, with a possible D match to TRBD2 (6 bases). The germline CDR1 and CDR2 sequences are LGHNA and YSLEER. This CDR3 is built from 16 residues. Trimming removed 4 bases at V and 5 bases at J, with 18 bases between. This CDR3 is CASSPRLRDSHNEQFF. CDR3 in DNA: TGCGCCAGCAGCCCCCGTTTGCGGGACTCACACAATGAGCAGTTCTTC.

This clone has a handful of counts. The V and J genes are TRBV4-3 and TRBJ1-6; D is uncertain. Trimming shortened V by 4 bases and J by 4 bases, and 5 bases separated the two germline ends. The CDR3 contains 13 residues. Germline-derived CDR1 and CDR2 are LGHNA and YSLEER. The CDR3 here is CASSPTYNSPLHF. CDR3 nucleotides: TGCGCCAGCAGCCCTACTTATAATTCACCCCTCCACTTT.

This clone turned up a few times. The chain carries TRBV5-4 and TRBJ2-3; 9 positions match TRBD1. The CDR3 runs to 14 residues. The trim removed 3 bases at V and 8 bases at J, leaving 7 bases unmatched. Germline values: CDR1 SGHNT, CDR2 YYREEE (reference sequence). The CDR3 DNA reads as TGTGCCAGCAGCTCCCTGGGACAGGGAGGTACGCAGTATTTT. This codes for CASSSLGQGGTQYF.

This clone was counted only a few times. V usage is TRBV5-6 and J usage is TRBJ2-2, with 8 bases identical to TRBD1. V shed 2 bases, J shed 3 bases, and the junction held 9 bases outside the gene matches. CDR3 size: 17 residues. Per the germline V gene, CDR1 is SGHDT and CDR2 is YYEEEE. As DNA, the CDR3 is TGTGCCAGCAGCTTAATCACAGGGGGTTTGGACACCGGGGAGCTGTTTTTT. Its translation: CASSLITGGLDTGELFF.

V gene TRBV11-3 combines with J gene TRBJ1-1; no clear D. CDR3 length equals 11 residues. The V end lost 5 bases, the J end lost 7 bases, and 8 bases lay between the germline ends. Germline assignment: CDR1 SGHNT and CDR2 YENEEA. This CDR3 is CASSETREAFF. The CDR3, as DNA: TGTGCCAGCAGCGAGACACGTGAAGCTTTCTTT.

The CDR3 reads CASSWENGNQPQHF. As DNA, the CDR3 is TGTGCCAGCAGCTGGGAGAACGGGAATCAGCCCCAGCATTTT. This chain uses TRBV5-8 with TRBJ1-5; no definite D call. The ends were cut back, 3 bases at V and 4 bases at J, with 11 bases in the middle. The CDR3 covers 14 residues. Germline loops: CDR1 SGHTS, CDR2 YDEGEE. Complete variable domain (other parts from reference TRBV5-8 and TRBJ1-5): EAGVTQSPTHLIKTRGQQATLRCSPISGHTSVYWYQQALGLGLQFLLWYDEGEERNRGNFPPRFSGRQFPNYSSELNVNALELEDSALYLCASSWENGNQPQHFGDGTRLSIL.

V and J are TRBV7-9 and TRBJ2-1; D gene ambiguous. The CDR3 is 14 amino acids. The V and J ends lost 1 base and 5 bases respectively, with 9 bases between them. Germline CDR1 reads SEHNR; CDR2 reads FQNEAQ (reference sequence). CDR3 in amino acids: CASSLGSQNNEQFF. DNA of the CDR3: TGTGCCAGCAGCTTAGGTTCCCAGAACAATGAGCAGTTCTTC.

The chain has TRBV18 and TRBJ2-7; 16 nucleotides line up with TRBD2. Unmatched junction bases numbered 6, after V lost 5 bases and J lost 2 bases. From germline, CDR1 is KGHSH and CDR2 LQKENI. The CDR3 length is 17 residues. CDR3 sequence (DNA): TGTGCCAGCTCAGCGACCGGGACTAGCGGGGGGGCCTACGAGCAGTACTTC. Amino acid sequence: CASSATGTSGGAYEQYF.

The rearrangement uses TRBV27 and TRBJ2-7, with 9 bases that match TRBD1. V lost 4 bases to trimming and J lost 3 bases; unmatched junction nucleotides: 7. This CDR3 contains 15 residues. CDR1 is MNHEY, CDR2 SMNVEV, per germline (reference sequence). In DNA, the CDR3 is TGTGCCAGCAGTTCCCCCCGGGACAGGGACTACGAGCAGTACTTC. Its translation is CASSSPRDRDYEQYF.

This sequence joins TRBV6-6 and TRBJ2-3, with a possible D match to TRBD1 (6 bases). V lost 2 bases to trimming and J lost 7 bases, with 10 bases between them. The CDR3 is made up of 13 amino acids. Per the germline V gene, CDR1 is MNHNY and CDR2 is SVGAGI (reference sequence). CDR3 sequence: CASSYEGEHTQYF. CDR3 DNA: TGTGCCAGCAGTTACGAGGGGGAACATACGCAGTATTTT.

The CDR3 DNA reads TGTGCCAGTAGTGCCCGACTCCGCTACGAGCAGTACTTC. This gives the protein CASSARLRYEQYF. This sequence joins TRBV19 and TRBJ2-7; D not certain. Germline values: CDR1 LNHDA, CDR2 SQIVND (reference sequence). The V gene lost 5 bases and the J gene lost 3 bases, with 11 bases spanning the gap. The CDR3 runs to 13 residues.

Details on this clone: This sample includes further DNA sequences coding for the same CDR3. The chain uses TRBV11-2 and TRBJ1-1; no clear D gene. The V end lost 2 bases, the J end lost 7 bases, and 17 bases lay between the germline ends. CDR3 size: 15 residues. Germline V gives CDR1 SGHAT, CDR2 FQNNGV. CDR3 sequence reads: CASSLSPAIRGEAFF. CDR3 in DNA: TGTGCCAGCAGCTTATCGCCCGCGATTAGAGGTGAAGCTTTCTTT.

This chain connects TRBV11-3 to TRBJ1-4; 10 bases fit TRBD1. V shed 5 bases and J 5 bases; nucleotides not matched to a gene: 2. CDR1 and CDR2 (germline): SGHNT, YENEEA. The CDR3 contains 14 residues. DNA for the CDR3: TGTGCCAGCAGCGAGGGACAGGGGAATGAAAAACTGTTTTTT. Residues: CASSEGQGNEKLFF.

This chain joins TRBV4-1 and TRBJ1-1; D ambiguous. Between the trimmed V and J ends, which lost 0 bases and 1 base, there was a span of 12 bases. The CDR3 contains 16 residues. Germline V gene data show CDR1 as MGHRA and CDR2 as YSYEKL. CDR3 sequence: CASSQDIWRPNTEAFF. DNA of the CDR3: TGCGCCAGCAGCCAAGATATTTGGCGGCCGAACACTGAAGCTTTCTTT.

The chain recombines TRBV6-4 with TRBJ2-3, with 7 bases fitting TRBD1. The CDR3 is 16 residues long. V gave up 6 bases and J gave up 1 base; unmatched junction bases: 10. CDR1 and CDR2 from the germline V gene are MRHNA and SNTAGT. The CDR3 reads CASSRNRGAGTDTQYF. CDR3 bases: TGTGCCAGCAGCCGAAACAGGGGCGCGGGCACAGATACGCAGTATTTT.

The chain recombines TRBV19 with TRBJ2-7; D possibly corresponds to TRBD2 (5 bases). Germline V gene lookup returns CDR1 LNHDA and CDR2 SQIVND (reference sequence). V shed 6 bases and J shed 0 bases, with 12 bases lying between them. The CDR3 covers 14 residues. The CDR3 loop reads CASRRTAGSYEQYF. CDR3 coding DNA: TGTGCCAGTAGAAGGACTGCGGGCTCCTACGAGCAGTACTTC.

This clone showed up just a few times. V gene TRBV6-4 combines with J gene TRBJ2-1, with D possibly TRBD2 on 5 matching bases. This CDR3 spans 15 amino acids. Germline CDR1 and CDR2: MRHNA and SNTAGT. Trimming took 4 bases from V and 0 from J, leaving 10 bases between them. CDR3: CASSVSGDSYNEQFF. The DNA for the CDR3 is TGTGCCAGCAGTGTGTCCGGGGACTCCTACAATGAGCAGTTCTTC.